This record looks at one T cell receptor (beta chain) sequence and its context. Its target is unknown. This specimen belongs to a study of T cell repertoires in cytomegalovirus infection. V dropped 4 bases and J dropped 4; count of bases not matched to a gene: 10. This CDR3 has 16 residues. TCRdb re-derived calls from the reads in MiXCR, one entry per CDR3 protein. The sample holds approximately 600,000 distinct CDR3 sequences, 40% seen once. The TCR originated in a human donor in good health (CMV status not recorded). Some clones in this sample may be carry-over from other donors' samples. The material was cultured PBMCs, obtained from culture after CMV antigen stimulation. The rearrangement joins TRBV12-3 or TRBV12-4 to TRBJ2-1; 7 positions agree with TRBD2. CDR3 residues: CASSSALSGLYNEQFF. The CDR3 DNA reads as TGTGCCAGCAGTTCGGCCCTTAGCGGGTTGTACAATGAGCAGTTCTTC.